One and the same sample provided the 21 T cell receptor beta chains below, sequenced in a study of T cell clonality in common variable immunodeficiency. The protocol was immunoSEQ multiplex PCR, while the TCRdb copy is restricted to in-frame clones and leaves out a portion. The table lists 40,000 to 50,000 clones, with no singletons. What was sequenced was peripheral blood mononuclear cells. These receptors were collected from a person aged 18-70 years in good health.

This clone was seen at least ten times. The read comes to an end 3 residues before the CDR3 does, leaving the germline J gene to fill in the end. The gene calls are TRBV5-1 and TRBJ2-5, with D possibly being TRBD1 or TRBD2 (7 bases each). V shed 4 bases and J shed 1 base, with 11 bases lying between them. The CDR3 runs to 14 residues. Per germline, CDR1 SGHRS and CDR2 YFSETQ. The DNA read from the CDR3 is TGCGCCAGCAGCAGCGGGACAGTCCAAGAGACC. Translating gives CASSSGTVQET. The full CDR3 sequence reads CASSSGTVQETQYF.

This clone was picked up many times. This chain's CDR3 is CSALGDWDEQFF. CDR3 bases read: TGCAGTGCTTTAGGGGATTGGGATGAG. The chain uses TRBV20-1 and TRBJ2-1, with TRBD1 as a possible D gene (5 bases). The CDR3 goes on 3 residues after the read ends, and that part is filled in from the germline J gene. Germline V gene lookup returns CDR1 DFQATT and CDR2 SNEGSKA (reference sequence). The length of the CDR3 is 12 residues. Trimming cost V 5 bases and J 8 bases, with 13 bases left between them.

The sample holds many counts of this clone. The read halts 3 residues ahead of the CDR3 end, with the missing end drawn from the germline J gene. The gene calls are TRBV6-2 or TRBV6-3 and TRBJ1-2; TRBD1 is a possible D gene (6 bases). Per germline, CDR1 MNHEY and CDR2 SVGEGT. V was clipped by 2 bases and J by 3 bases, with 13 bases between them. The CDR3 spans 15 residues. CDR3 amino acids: CASSYGQSPYYGYTF. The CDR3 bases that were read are TGTGCCAGCAGTTACGGACAGAGTCCATACTATGGC.

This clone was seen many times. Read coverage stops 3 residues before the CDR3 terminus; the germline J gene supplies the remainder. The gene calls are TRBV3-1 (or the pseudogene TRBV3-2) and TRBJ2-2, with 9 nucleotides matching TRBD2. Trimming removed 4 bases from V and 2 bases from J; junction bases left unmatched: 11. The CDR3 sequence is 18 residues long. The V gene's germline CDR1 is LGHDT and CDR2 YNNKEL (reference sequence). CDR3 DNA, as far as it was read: TGTGCCAGCAGCCGCGCGAATAGCGGGGGCCTAAACACCGGGGAG. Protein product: CASSRANSGGLNTGE. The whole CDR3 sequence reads CASSRANSGGLNTGELFF.

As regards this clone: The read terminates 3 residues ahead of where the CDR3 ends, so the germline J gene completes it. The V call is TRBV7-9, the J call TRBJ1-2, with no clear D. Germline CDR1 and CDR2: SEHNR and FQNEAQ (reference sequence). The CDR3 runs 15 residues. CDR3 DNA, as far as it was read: TGTGCCAGCAGCCGTCGACTAGAGGCCACCTACGAC. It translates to CASSRRLEATYD. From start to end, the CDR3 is CASSRRLEATYDYTF.

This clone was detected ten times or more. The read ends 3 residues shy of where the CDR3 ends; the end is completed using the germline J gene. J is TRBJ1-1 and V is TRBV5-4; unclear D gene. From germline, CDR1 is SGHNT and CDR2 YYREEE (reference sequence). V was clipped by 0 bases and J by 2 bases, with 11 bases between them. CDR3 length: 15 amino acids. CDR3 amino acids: CASSLAQHLNTEAFF. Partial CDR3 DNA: TGTGCCAGCAGCTTGGCCCAACACCTTAACACTGAA.

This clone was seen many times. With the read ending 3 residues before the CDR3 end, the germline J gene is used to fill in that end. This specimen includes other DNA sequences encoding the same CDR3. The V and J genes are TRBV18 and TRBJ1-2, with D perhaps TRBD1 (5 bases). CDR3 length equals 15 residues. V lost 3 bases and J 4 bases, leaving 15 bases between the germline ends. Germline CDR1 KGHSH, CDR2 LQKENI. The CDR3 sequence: CASSPVTGPVYGYTF. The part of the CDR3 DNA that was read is TGTGCCAGCTCACCGGTCACAGGACCCGTCTATGGC.

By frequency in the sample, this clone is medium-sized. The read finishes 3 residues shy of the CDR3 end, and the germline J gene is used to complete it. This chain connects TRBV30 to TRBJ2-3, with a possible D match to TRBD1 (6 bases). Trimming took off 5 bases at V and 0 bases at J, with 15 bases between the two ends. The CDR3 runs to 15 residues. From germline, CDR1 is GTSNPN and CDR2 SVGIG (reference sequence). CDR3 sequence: CAWGLLGGSTDTQYF. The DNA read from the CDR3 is TGTGCCTGGGGGTTGCTAGGGGGAAGCACAGATACG.

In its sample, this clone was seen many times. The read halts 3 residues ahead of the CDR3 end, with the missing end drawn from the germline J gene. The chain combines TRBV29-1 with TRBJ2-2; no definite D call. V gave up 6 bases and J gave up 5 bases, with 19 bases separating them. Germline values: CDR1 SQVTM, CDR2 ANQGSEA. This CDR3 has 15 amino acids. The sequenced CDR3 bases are TGCAGCGTCTCGGTAGGGCAGTCAAGAACCGGGGAG. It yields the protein CSVSVGQSRTGE. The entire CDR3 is CSVSVGQSRTGELFF.

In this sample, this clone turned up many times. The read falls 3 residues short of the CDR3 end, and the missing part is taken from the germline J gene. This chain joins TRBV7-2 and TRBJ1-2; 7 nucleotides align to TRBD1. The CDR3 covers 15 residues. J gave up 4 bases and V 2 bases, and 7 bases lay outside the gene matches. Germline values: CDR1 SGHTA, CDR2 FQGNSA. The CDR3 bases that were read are TGTGCCAGCAGCTTACGGACAGGCGGAAGCTATGGC. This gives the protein CASSLRTGGSYG. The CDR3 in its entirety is CASSLRTGGSYGYTF.

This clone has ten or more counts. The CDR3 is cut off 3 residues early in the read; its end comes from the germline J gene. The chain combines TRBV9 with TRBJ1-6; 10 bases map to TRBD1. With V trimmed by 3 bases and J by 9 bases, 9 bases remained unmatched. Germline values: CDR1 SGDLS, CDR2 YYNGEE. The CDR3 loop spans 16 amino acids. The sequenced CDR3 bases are TGTGCCAGCAGCGGCGGGGGGGACAGGGGTACTTCACCC. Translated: CASSGGGDRGTSP. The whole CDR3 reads CASSGGGDRGTSPLHF.

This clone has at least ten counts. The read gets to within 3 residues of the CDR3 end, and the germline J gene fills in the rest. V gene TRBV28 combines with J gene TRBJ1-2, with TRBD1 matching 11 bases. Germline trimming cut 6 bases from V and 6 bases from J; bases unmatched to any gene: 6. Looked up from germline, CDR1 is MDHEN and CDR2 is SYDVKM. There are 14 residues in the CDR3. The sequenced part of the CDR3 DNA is TGTGCCAGCAGCCGGACAGGGGGCGTTAATGGC. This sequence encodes CASSRTGGVNG. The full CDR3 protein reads CASSRTGGVNGYTF.

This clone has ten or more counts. The part of the CDR3 DNA that was read is TGTGCCAGCAGCGTAGGCGGGGGCACCTACGAG. Its protein is CASSVGGGTYE. The CDR3 as a whole reads CASSVGGGTYEQYF. V is TRBV9 and J is TRBJ2-7; D is possibly TRBD2 (7 bases). Read data end 3 residues before the CDR3 end; the end is taken from the germline J gene. Germline CDR1 SGDLS, CDR2 YYNGEE. The CDR3 contains 14 residues. The ends were cut back, 0 bases at V and 2 bases at J, with 9 bases in the middle.

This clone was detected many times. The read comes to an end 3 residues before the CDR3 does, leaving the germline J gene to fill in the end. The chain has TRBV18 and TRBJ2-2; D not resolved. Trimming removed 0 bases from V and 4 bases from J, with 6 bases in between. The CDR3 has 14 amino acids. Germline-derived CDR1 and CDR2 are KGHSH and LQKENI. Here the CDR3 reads CASSPPPFTGELFF. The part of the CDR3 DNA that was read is TGTGCCAGCTCACCACCCCCTTTCACCGGGGAG.

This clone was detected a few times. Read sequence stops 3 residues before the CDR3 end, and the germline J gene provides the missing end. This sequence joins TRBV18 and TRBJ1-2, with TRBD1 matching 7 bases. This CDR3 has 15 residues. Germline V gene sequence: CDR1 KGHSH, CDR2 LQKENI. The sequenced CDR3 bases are TGTGCCAGCTCACCAGCCGGGACAGAACGAGATACC. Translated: CASSPAGTERDT. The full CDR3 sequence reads CASSPAGTERDTYTF.

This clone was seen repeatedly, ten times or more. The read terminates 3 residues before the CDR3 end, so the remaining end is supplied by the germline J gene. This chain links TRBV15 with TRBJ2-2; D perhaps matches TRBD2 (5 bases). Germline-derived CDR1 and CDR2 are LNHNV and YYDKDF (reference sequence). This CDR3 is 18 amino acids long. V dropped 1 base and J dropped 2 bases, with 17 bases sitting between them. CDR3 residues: CATSRGFGVARNTGELFF. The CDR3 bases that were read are TGTGCCACCAGCAGAGGGTTCGGGGTAGCGAGAAACACCGGGGAG.

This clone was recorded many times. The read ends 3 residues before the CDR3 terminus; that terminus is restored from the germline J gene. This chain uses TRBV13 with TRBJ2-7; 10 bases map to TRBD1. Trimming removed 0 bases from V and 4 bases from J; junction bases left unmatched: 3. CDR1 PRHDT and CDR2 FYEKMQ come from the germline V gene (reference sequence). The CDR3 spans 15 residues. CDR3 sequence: CASSLGGQGSYEQYF. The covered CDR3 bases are TGTGCCAGCAGCTTAGGGGGACAGGGGTCGTACGAG.

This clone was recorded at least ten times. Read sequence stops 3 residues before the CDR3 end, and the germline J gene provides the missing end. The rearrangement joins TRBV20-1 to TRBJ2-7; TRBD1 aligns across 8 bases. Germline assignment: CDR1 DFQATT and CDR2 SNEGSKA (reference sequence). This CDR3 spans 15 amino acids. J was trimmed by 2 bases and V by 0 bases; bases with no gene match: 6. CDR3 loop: CSARDRRTGTYEQYF. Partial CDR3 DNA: TGCAGTGCTAGAGATCGTAGGACAGGGACCTACGAG.

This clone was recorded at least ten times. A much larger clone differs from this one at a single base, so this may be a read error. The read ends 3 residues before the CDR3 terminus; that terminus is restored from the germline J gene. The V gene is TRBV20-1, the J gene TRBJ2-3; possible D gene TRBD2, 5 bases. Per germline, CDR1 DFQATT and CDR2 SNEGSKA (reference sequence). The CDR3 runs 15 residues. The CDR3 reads CSAATGFPYNQPQYF. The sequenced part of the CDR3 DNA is TGCAGTGCTGCGACGGGGTTCCCCTACAATCAGCCG.

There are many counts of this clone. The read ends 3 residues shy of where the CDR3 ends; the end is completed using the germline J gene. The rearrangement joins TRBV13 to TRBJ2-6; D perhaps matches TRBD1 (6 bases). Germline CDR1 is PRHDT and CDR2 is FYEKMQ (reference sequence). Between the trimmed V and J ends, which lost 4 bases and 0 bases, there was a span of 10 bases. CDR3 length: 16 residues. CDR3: CASSYRDLSGANVLTF. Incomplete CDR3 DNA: TGTGCCAGCAGCTACAGGGACCTCTCTGGGGCCAACGTC.

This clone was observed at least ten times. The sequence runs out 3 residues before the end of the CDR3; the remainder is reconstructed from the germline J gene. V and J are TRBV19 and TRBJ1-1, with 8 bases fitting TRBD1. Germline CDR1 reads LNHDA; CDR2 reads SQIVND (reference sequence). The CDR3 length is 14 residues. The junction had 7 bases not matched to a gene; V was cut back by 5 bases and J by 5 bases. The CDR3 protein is CASSSIRGRTEAFF. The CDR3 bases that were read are TGTGCCAGTAGTTCAATCAGGGGGCGGACTGAA.